This T cell receptor (beta chain) was profiled in a study of cytotoxic CD8 clonotypes in ibrutinib-treated CLL. On the study more broadly: The patient breakdown showed more than nine relapsed/refractory and about 16 treatment-naive cases, with some 18 IGHV unmutated. After a median of about 62 months, around 15 patients stayed remitted and some twelve progressed; responses had been partial in roughly 25 and complete in 2.

Germline loops: CDR1 SGHAT, CDR2 FQNNGV. The CDR3 is 13 amino acids. V was pared by 5 bases and J by 7 bases, with 9 bases between. Study-level results: Baseline levels of clonality went above those of age-matched healthy donors and moved with circulating CD8+ T-cell counts.

Deep sequencing aimed at 1 in 200,000 to 1 in 1 million T cells' resolution. TCRdb's table, derived via immunoSEQ multiplex PCR, lists solely in-frame clones and lacks some. The sample yields tens of thousands of clones, about two thirds seen once. Turning to this clone: Its cognate antigen is unknown.

The sequences come from PBMCs, collected at disease progression, from a patient treated with ibrutinib. V usage is TRBV11-2 and J usage is TRBJ1-6; D remains unclear. The receptor was isolated from a human donor with chronic lymphocytic leukemia. The CDR3 here is CASSLFWNSPLHF. In nucleotides, the CDR3 is TGTGCCAGCAGCCTCTTTTGGAATTCACCCCTCCACTTT. Full variable domain (remainder filled in from reference TRBV11-2 and TRBJ1-6): EAGVAQSPRYKIIEKRQSVAFWCNPISGHATLYWYQQILGQGPKLLIQFQNNGVVDDSQLPKDRFSAERLKGVDSTLKIQPAKLEDSAVYLCASSLFWNSPLHFGNGTRLTVT.